This passage covers 24 T cell receptor beta chains from one sample sequenced in a study of blood T cell repertoires in COVID-19. Clones were sequenced by immunoSEQ multiplex PCR, and TCRdb holds only the in-frame ones, with some missing. The data hold about 130,000 clones, with around 83% observed a single time. Sample: peripheral blood. Source of these receptors: a human donor in a cohort sampled during active COVID-19.

The rearrangement uses TRBV7-9 and TRBJ1-2; weak D call: TRBD1 (6 bases). V was trimmed by 0 bases and J by 2 bases, leaving 16 bases between them. Germline CDR1 is SEHNR and CDR2 is FQNEAQ (reference sequence). The CDR3 runs to 17 residues. CDR3 region: CASSLAGQDRWNYGYTF. CDR3 DNA: TGTGCCAGCAGCTTAGCGGGTCAGGACAGATGGAACTATGGCTACACCTTC.

The CDR3 DNA follows: TGTGCCAGCAGTTACTCCGGAGTCGAGCCCCAGCATTTT. Amino acids: CASSYSGVEPQHF. This chain joins TRBV6-5 and TRBJ1-5; D uncertain. The V end was cut by 0 bases, the J end by 8 bases, with 8 bases between. Germline CDR1 MNHEY, CDR2 SVGAGI. The CDR3 is made up of 13 amino acids.

The V gene is TRBV9, the J gene TRBJ1-5; unclear D gene. Germline assignment: CDR1 SGDLS and CDR2 YYNGEE. Trimming left V 3 bases short and J 1 base short, with 11 bases between. The CDR3 runs to 15 residues. Here the CDR3 DNA reads TGTGCCAGCAGCGCCCGGAAGAGGAGCAATCAGCCCCAGCATTTT. Its protein product is CASSARKRSNQPQHF.

This clone was observed once. This sequence joins TRBV30 and TRBJ2-1, with D unclear. V was shortened by 0 bases and J by 7 bases, with 7 bases between the two germline ends. The CDR3 length is 12 residues. Germline-derived CDR1 and CDR2 are GTSNPN and SVGIG (reference sequence). CDR3 DNA: TGTGCCTGGAGTGTATACATTAATGAGCAGTTCTTC. This gives the protein CAWSVYINEQFF.

V gene TRBV2 combines with J gene TRBJ2-3; D is uncertain. Germline V gives CDR1 SNHLY, CDR2 FYNNEI. Trimming cost V 6 bases and J 7 bases, with 23 bases left between them. The CDR3 runs to 16 residues. CDR3 residues: CASSARLQPGSNTQYF. CDR3 DNA: TGTGCCAGCAGCGCCCGACTCCAACCCGGATCGAATACGCAGTATTTT.

The V call is TRBV6-4, the J call TRBJ1-6, with 7 bases fitting TRBD1. V shed 0 bases and J 9 bases; nucleotides not matched to a gene: 5. CDR3 length: 15 amino acids. Germline CDR1 and CDR2: MRHNA and SNTAGT. The CDR3 nucleotides read TGTGCCAGCAGTGACTCTTTCTCAGGGGGTTCACCCCTCCACTTT. Translated: CASSDSFSGGSPLHF.

This chain connects TRBV5-4 to TRBJ1-2; the D is unclear. V lost 0 bases to trimming and J lost 6 bases, with 12 bases between them. The CDR3 covers 14 residues. The germline V gene encodes CDR1 SGHNT and CDR2 YYREEE (reference sequence). Here the CDR3 DNA reads TGTGCCAGCAGCTTGGAAGAATTTTCGGATGGCTACACCTTC. This gives the protein CASSLEEFSDGYTF.

J is TRBJ2-3 and V is TRBV5-1; D gene ambiguous. Germline V gives CDR1 SGHRS, CDR2 YFSETQ. This CDR3 comprises 15 residues. With 5 bases removed from V and 1 base from J, the gap between germline ends came to 14 bases. The chain's CDR3 is CASRETPSRTDTQYF. The CDR3 DNA reads as TGCGCCAGCAGAGAGACACCATCCCGCACAGATACGCAGTATTTT.

DNA for the CDR3: TGTGCCAGTAGTATAGATCGCGGCCGGGGAGGTCGTGAAAAACTGTTTTTT. Its protein is CASSIDRGRGGREKLFF. The chain recombines TRBV19 with TRBJ1-4, with no clear D. This CDR3 is built from 17 residues. V shed 0 bases and J shed 7 bases, with 18 bases lying between them. The germline V gene encodes CDR1 LNHDA and CDR2 SQIVND (reference sequence).

The chain is built from TRBV7-2 and TRBJ2-1, with D perhaps matching TRBD2 (5 bases). Germline lookup yields CDR1 SGHTA and CDR2 FQGNSA. The CDR3 consists of 13 residues. Trimming removed 0 bases from V and 9 bases from J, with 9 bases in between. The DNA for the CDR3 is TGTGCCAGCAGCTTAGCTCATCGGGGTGAGCAGTTCTTC. It codes for CASSLAHRGEQFF.

This clone was observed a few times. CDR3 sequence: CASSFPGQGTQETQYF. In DNA form, the CDR3 reads TGTGCCAGCAGCTTTCCGGGACAGGGGACCCAAGAGACCCAGTACTTC. The gene calls are TRBV7-9 and TRBJ2-5; 10 positions agree with TRBD1. With 3 bases clipped from V and 1 base from J, the junction kept 5 bases outside the gene matches. CDR1 and CDR2 from the germline V gene are SEHNR and FQNEAQ (reference sequence). This CDR3 has 16 amino acids. Filled out from reference TRBV7-9 and TRBJ2-5, the complete variable domain reads DTGVSQNPRHKITKRGQNVTFRCDPISEHNRLYWYRQTLGQGPEFLTYFQNEAQLEKSRLLSDRFSAERPKGSFSTLEIQRTEQGDSAMYLCASSFPGQGTQETQYFGPGTRLLVL.

This clone appeared a single time. The gene calls are TRBV28 and TRBJ1-2; TRBD1 matches at 10 bases. The CDR3 covers 14 residues. Germline V gene lookup returns CDR1 MDHEN and CDR2 SYDVKM. Unmatched junction bases numbered 4, after V lost 2 bases and J lost 7 bases. For the CDR3, the DNA is TGTGCCAGCAGTTTACAGAGACAGGGGGCTGGCTACACCTTC. Its translation is CASSLQRQGAGYTF.

This chain joins TRBV3-1 (or the pseudogene TRBV3-2) and TRBJ2-4, with 11 bases fitting TRBD2. This CDR3 has 17 amino acids. Trimming took 1 base from V and 2 from J; bases not matched to a gene: 4. CDR1 and CDR2 from the germline V gene are LGHDT and YNNKEL (reference sequence). The CDR3 sequence is CASSQGLAGGPKNIQYF. The CDR3 bases are TGTGCCAGCAGCCAAGGGCTAGCGGGAGGCCCCAAAAACATTCAGTACTTC.

The rearrangement joins TRBV27 to TRBJ2-3, with 9 nucleotides matching TRBD1. Germline V CDR1 and CDR2: MNHEY, SMNVEV (reference sequence). Trimming cost V 4 bases and J 3 bases; bases outside gene matches: 11. The CDR3 loop spans 17 amino acids. CDR3 loop: CASSSLQGAGGTDTQYF. The CDR3 DNA reads as TGTGCCAGCAGTTCTTTACAGGGGGCGGGTGGTACAGATACGCAGTATTTT.

CDR3 protein: CASSVQRSQETQYF. In DNA form, the CDR3 reads TGTGCCAGCAGCGTACAGCGGTCCCAAGAGACCCAGTACTTC. This chain joins TRBV7-2 and TRBJ2-5; D might be TRBD2 (5 bases). V was cut by 5 bases and J by 1 base, with 11 bases left in between. The V gene's germline CDR1 is SGHTA and CDR2 FQGNSA. CDR3 length equals 14 residues.

The V and J genes are TRBV14 and TRBJ2-5; D gene unclear. Trimming removed 0 bases at V and 5 bases at J, with 7 bases between. The CDR3 totals 13 residues. CDR1 SGHDN and CDR2 FVKESK come from the germline V gene. CDR3 protein: CASSQEVRETQYF. The CDR3 nucleotides are TGTGCCAGCAGCCAAGAAGTGCGGGAGACCCAGTACTTC.

V gene TRBV3-1 (or the pseudogene TRBV3-2) combines with J gene TRBJ1-6; tentatively, D is TRBD1 (5 bases). Germline CDR1 LGHDT, CDR2 YNNKEL (reference sequence). There are 17 residues in the CDR3. V was pared by 0 bases and J by 7 bases, with 16 bases between. CDR3 sequence: CASSQDRGGGWNSPLHF. The CDR3 nucleotides read TGTGCCAGCAGCCAAGATCGGGGCGGGGGGTGGAATTCACCCCTCCACTTT.

CDR3 amino acids: CASRDSTNTGELFF. CDR3 DNA sequence: TGCGCCAGCCGGGACTCTACTAACACCGGGGAGCTGTTTTTT. The rearrangement joins TRBV5-1 to TRBJ2-2, with D tentatively TRBD2 (6 bases). The CDR3 contains 14 residues. Germline lookup yields CDR1 SGHRS and CDR2 YFSETQ. V was clipped by 7 bases and J by 2 bases, with 12 bases between them. The whole variable domain, remainder taken from reference TRBV5-1 and TRBJ2-2, is KAGVTQTPRYLIKTRGQQVTLSCSPISGHRSVSWYQQTPGQGLQFLFEYFSETQRNKGNFPGRFSGRQFSNSRSEMNVSTLELGDSALYLCASRDSTNTGELFFGEGSRLTVL.

The chain couples TRBV12-3 or TRBV12-4 to TRBJ1-1; no clear D gene. V lost 5 bases and J 11 bases, leaving 15 bases between the germline ends. CDR3 size: 12 residues. For the CDR3, the DNA is TGTGCCAGCAGTCCCCGGTCTCCTCTGGCTTTCTTT. Translating it yields CASSPRSPLAFF.

This clone has only one observation. The chain has TRBV5-1 and TRBJ2-4; tentative D call: TRBD1 (5 bases). Germline lookup yields CDR1 SGHRS and CDR2 YFSETQ. The CDR3 consists of 15 residues. Between the trimmed V and J ends, which lost 0 bases and 2 bases, there was a span of 9 bases. The CDR3 DNA reads TGCGCCAGCAGCTTGGGGGGCGCGACCAAAAACATTCAGTACTTC. This gives the protein CASSLGGATKNIQYF. Full variable domain (rest looked up from reference TRBV5-1 and TRBJ2-4): KAGVTQTPRYLIKTRGQQVTLSCSPISGHRSVSWYQQTPGQGLQFLFEYFSETQRNKGNFPGRFSGRQFSNSRSEMNVSTLELGDSALYLCASSLGGATKNIQYFGAGTRLSVL.

The chain employs TRBV4-1 and TRBJ1-2, with D unclear. Germline CDR1 MGHRA, CDR2 YSYEKL. V was cut by 0 bases and J by 4 bases, with 9 bases left in between. There are 14 residues in the CDR3. The CDR3 here is CASSQDRQVYGYTF. For the CDR3, the DNA is TGCGCCAGCAGCCAAGATAGGCAGGTCTATGGCTACACCTTC.

This clone has a single count. CDR3 sequence reads: CASSRTGPDNEQFF. Here the CDR3 DNA reads TGCGCCAGCAGCCGGACAGGGCCCGACAATGAGCAGTTCTTC. The gene calls are TRBV5-1 and TRBJ2-1, with TRBD1 matching 8 bases. Per the germline V gene, CDR1 is SGHRS and CDR2 is YFSETQ. This CDR3 is 14 amino acids long. Unmatched junction bases numbered 5, after V lost 4 bases and J lost 5 bases.

This clone is a singleton in its sample. V is TRBV27 and J is TRBJ2-3, with D possibly matching TRBD1 (6 bases). The germline gives CDR1 MNHEY, CDR2 SMNVEV (reference sequence). This CDR3 is built from 16 residues. V was pared by 1 base and J by 0 bases, with 11 bases between. CDR3 loop: CASSLLGDTSTDTQYF. The DNA for the CDR3 is TGTGCCAGCAGTTTATTGGGGGACACGAGCACAGATACGCAGTATTTT.

J is TRBJ1-5 and V is TRBV2, with TRBD1 identical over 7 bases. This CDR3 is 15 amino acids long. Germline-derived CDR1 and CDR2 are SNHLY and FYNNEI. The V segment lost 5 bases and the J segment 1 base; nucleotides outside the gene matches: 5. CDR3: CASSRSRGSNQPQHF. The DNA for the CDR3 is TGTGCCAGCAGTAGAAGCAGGGGGAGCAATCAGCCCCAGCATTTT.